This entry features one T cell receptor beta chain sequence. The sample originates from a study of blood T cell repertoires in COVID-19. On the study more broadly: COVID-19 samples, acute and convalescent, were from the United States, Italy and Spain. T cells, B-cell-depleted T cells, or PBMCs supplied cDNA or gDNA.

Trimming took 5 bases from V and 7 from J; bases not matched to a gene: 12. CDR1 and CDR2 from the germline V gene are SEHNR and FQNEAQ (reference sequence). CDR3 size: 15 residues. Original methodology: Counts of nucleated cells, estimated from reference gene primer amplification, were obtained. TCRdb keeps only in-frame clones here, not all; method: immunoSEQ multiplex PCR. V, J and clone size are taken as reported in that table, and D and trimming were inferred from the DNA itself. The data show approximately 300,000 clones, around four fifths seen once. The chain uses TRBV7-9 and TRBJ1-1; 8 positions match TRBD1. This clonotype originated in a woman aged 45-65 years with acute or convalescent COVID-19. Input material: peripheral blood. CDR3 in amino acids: CASSPDRGGSSEAFF. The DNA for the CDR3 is TGTGCCAGCAGCCCCGACAGGGGAGGTAGCAGTGAAGCTTTCTTT.